What follows are 25 T cell receptor beta chains derived from one specimen sequenced in a study of regulatory T cells in long-lasting Graves disease. Time point denoted: newly diagnosed GD, antithyroid drugs for less than 3 months. PBMC RNA served as the TCR library source. According to the study, TCR beta libraries were built with iRepertoire HTBI primers and CDR3-region Arm-PCR. One entry per CDR3 protein, called by TCRdb with MiXCR from the multiplex PCR reads. The repertoire has hundreds of thousands of distinct CDR3 sequences, over 15% of them found once; the top ten carry roughly 27%. These data also formed part of another study, on T cells in Graves' hyperthyroidism and ophthalmopathy.

The specimen comprised peripheral blood mononuclear cells (PBMCs), sampled at new diagnosis, from a patient treated with antithyroid drugs. All receptors derive from a man in his forties or fifties with Graves disease.

This clonotype has ten or more counts. The V gene is TRBV6-2 or TRBV6-3, the J gene TRBJ2-7; a possible D gene is TRBD2 (6 bases). Trimming took off 7 bases at V and 9 bases at J, with 16 bases between the two ends. This CDR3 region has 12 residues. In germline, CDR1 is MNHEY, CDR2 SVGEGT. In DNA form, the CDR3 reads TGTGCCAGCACCAAGGACTATTCGTCGCAGTACTTC. Encoded protein: CASTKDYSSQYF.

This clonotype was detected many times. V gene TRBV5-1 combines with J gene TRBJ2-7, with TRBD1 as a possible D gene (7 bases). This CDR3 region has 13 residues. Germline assignment: CDR1 SGHRS and CDR2 YFSETQ. Trimming shortened V by 3 bases and J by 4 bases, and 11 bases separated the two germline ends. The CDR3 DNA is TGCGCCAGCAGCTGGGGGGACAGATACGAGCAGTACTTC. It translates to CASSWGDRYEQYF.

This clonotype was counted between two and nine times. For the CDR3, the DNA is TGTGCCAGCAGGGACAGGGCCGGGGAGCTGTTTTTT. Its protein is CASRDRAGELFF. The genes are TRBV9 and TRBJ2-2; TRBD1 matches at 8 bases. With 5 bases clipped from V and 6 bases from J, the junction kept 0 bases outside the gene matches. Per germline, CDR1 SGDLS and CDR2 YYNGEE. CDR3 length: 12 residues.

This clonotype turned up a few times. This chain uses TRBV15 with TRBJ2-2; the D is unclear. CDR1 is LNHNV, CDR2 YYDKDF, per germline (reference sequence). The V end lost 0 bases, the J end lost 3 bases, and 2 bases lay between the germline ends. This CDR3 region has 13 residues. CDR3 in DNA: TGTGCCACCAGCAGAGATCACACCGGGGAGCTGTTTTTT. The encoded protein is CATSRDHTGELFF.

This clonotype was observed at least ten times. The V gene is TRBV5-1, the J gene TRBJ2-3; D remains ambiguous. Germline V gene lookup returns CDR1 SGHRS and CDR2 YFSETQ. V shed 6 bases and J shed 4 bases, with 6 bases lying between them. The CDR3 has 11 residues. CDR3 sequence (DNA): TGCGCCAGCACCTTCTCAGATACGCAGTATTTT. It is translated as CASTFSDTQYF.

The chain is built from TRBV27 and TRBJ1-5; D possibly corresponds to TRBD1 (5 bases). Trimming removed 5 bases from V and 6 bases from J, with 14 bases in between. This CDR3 is 14 amino acids long. Germline values: CDR1 MNHEY, CDR2 SMNVEV (reference sequence). CDR3 sequence: CASSLTARSQPQHF. CDR3 DNA sequence: TGTGCCAGCAGTCTGACAGCTCGAAGTCAGCCCCAGCATTTT.

This clonotype has at least ten counts. V is TRBV20-1 and J is TRBJ1-5; TRBD1 matches at 10 bases. Germline V lookup: CDR1 DFQATT, CDR2 SNEGSKA (reference sequence). The CDR3 contains 14 residues. J was trimmed by 6 bases and V by 1 base; bases with no gene match: 3. The CDR3 region has the DNA TGCAGTGCTAGAGTCGGGACAGGGGTTCAGCCCCAGCATTTT. Translated: CSARVGTGVQPQHF.

In this sample, this clonotype turned up many times. V is TRBV28 and J is TRBJ2-7, with 8 bases identical to TRBD1. The germline gives CDR1 MDHEN, CDR2 SYDVKM. The CDR3 totals 14 residues. Trimming cost V 6 bases and J 2 bases; bases outside gene matches: 6. The CDR3 spells CASSTGGRAYEQYF. The CDR3 bases are TGTGCCAGCAGCACAGGGGGTCGCGCCTACGAGCAGTACTTC.

This clonotype was observed many times. This rearrangement joins TRBV10-3 to TRBJ2-3; 7 bases map to TRBD1. Unmatched junction bases numbered 4, after V lost 6 bases and J lost 10 bases. Looked up from germline, CDR1 is ENHRY and CDR2 is SYGVKD. The CDR3 covers 11 residues. CDR3 loop: CAISTGVAQYF. For the CDR3, the DNA is TGTGCCATCAGCACAGGGGTTGCGCAGTATTTT.

This clonotype has only a few counts. The conserved closing phenylalanine or tryptophan is absent in this CDR3, likely reflecting a read error. The chain carries TRBV6-1 and TRBJ1-5, with TRBD1 matching 9 bases. The CDR3 sequence is 14 residues long. Germline loops: CDR1 MNHNS, CDR2 SASEGT. The ends lost 6 bases at V and 7 bases at J; junction bases unmatched: 7. In DNA, the CDR3 is TGTGCCAGCAGCTCTAGGACAGGGGAACAGCCCCAGCATCTT. It specifies CASSSRTGEQPQHL.

Ten or more counts support this clonotype. The chain recombines TRBV2 with TRBJ1-1, with no clear D. Germline V gene data show CDR1 as SNHLY and CDR2 as FYNNEI. The CDR3 is 12 residues long. Deletions cut 6 bases from V and 4 bases from J, with 9 bases between. CDR3 sequence: CASSDDITEAFF. Here the CDR3 DNA reads TGTGCCAGCAGCGATGATATCACTGAAGCTTTCTTT. The variable domain in full, with the rest retrieved from reference TRBV2 and TRBJ1-1, is EPEVTQTPSHQVTQMGQEVILRCVPISNHLYFYWYRQILGQKVEFLVSFYNNEISEKSEIFDDQFSVERPDGSNFTLKIRSTKLEDSAMYFCASSDDITEAFFGQGTRLTVV.

This chain uses TRBV2 with TRBJ2-2, with D perhaps matching TRBD2 (6 bases). The CDR3 spans 14 residues. Trimming left V 4 bases short and J 4 bases short, with 10 bases between. The germline V gene has CDR1 SNHLY and CDR2 FYNNEI. The CDR3 DNA follows: TGTGCCAGCAGTGGGAGGGCTACCACCGGGGAGCTGTTTTTT. Translation: CASSGRATTGELFF.

This clonotype was counted ten times or more. The chain links TRBV7-9 to TRBJ2-7; the D gene could be TRBD1 or TRBD2 (5 bases each). The V and J ends lost 6 bases and 2 bases respectively, with 17 bases between them. Germline values: CDR1 SEHNR, CDR2 FQNEAQ (reference sequence). The CDR3 is 15 residues long. The CDR3, as DNA: TGTGCCAGCAGTCATACTGGGACGTTGGCCTACGAGCAGTACTTC. Amino acid sequence: CASSHTGTLAYEQYF. The variable domain in full, with the rest retrieved from reference TRBV7-9 and TRBJ2-7, is DTGVSQNPRHKITKRGQNVTFRCDPISEHNRLYWYRQTLGQGPEFLTYFQNEAQLEKSRLLSDRFSAERPKGSFSTLEIQRTEQGDSAMYLCASSHTGTLAYEQYFGPGTRLTVT.

V is TRBV20-1 and J is TRBJ1-2; 7 nucleotides match TRBD1. The J segment lost 4 bases and the V segment lost 1 base, leaving 9 bases of the junction unmatched. CDR1 is DFQATT, CDR2 SNEGSKA, per germline (reference sequence). This CDR3 region has 15 residues. The CDR3 sequence is CSARAQGTTTYGYTF. CDR3 DNA: TGCAGTGCTAGAGCACAGGGGACTACGACCTATGGCTACACCTTC.

This clonotype came up many times. The chain is built from TRBV6-1 and TRBJ1-4; tentative D call: TRBD1 (5 bases). The CDR3 length is 15 residues. The V and J ends lost 7 bases and 1 base respectively, with 13 bases between them. Germline loops: CDR1 MNHNS, CDR2 SASEGT. CDR3 loop: CASNAGTLTNEKLFF. CDR3 bases: TGTGCCAGCAACGCAGGGACCCTAACTAATGAAAAACTGTTTTTT.

This clonotype was seen ten or more times. The CDR3 coding sequence is TGTGCCAGCAGCTTAGAGTCCAGGGGAGGTTTCAATGAGCAGTTCTTC. It specifies CASSLESRGGFNEQFF. The rearrangement links TRBV7-3 to TRBJ2-1, with D perhaps TRBD1 or TRBD2 (6 bases each). Germline assignment: CDR1 SGHTA and CDR2 FQGTGA. Trimming cost V 2 bases and J 6 bases, with 17 bases left between them. This CDR3 is built from 16 residues.

This clonotype was detected a few times. The chain employs TRBV7-9 and TRBJ2-3; D gene unclear. V was trimmed by 5 bases and J by 6 bases, leaving 12 bases between them. CDR1 is SEHNR and CDR2 is FQNEAQ in the germline V gene (reference sequence). This CDR3 region has 13 residues. The CDR3 reads CASSPETEDTQYF. The CDR3 nucleotides are TGTGCCAGCAGCCCCGAGACGGAGGATACGCAGTATTTT.

Many counts were recorded for this clonotype. The gene calls are TRBV7-2 and TRBJ2-1; TRBD1 aligns across 9 bases. This CDR3 has 15 residues. J was trimmed by 5 bases and V by 2 bases; bases with no gene match: 4. Germline lookup yields CDR1 SGHTA and CDR2 FQGNSA. The chain's CDR3 is CASSLPGTGHNEQFF. The CDR3 DNA reads as TGTGCCAGCAGCTTACCCGGGACAGGGCACAATGAGCAGTTCTTC.

This clonotype was detected only a few times. A read error may explain this, as a much larger clone is one base away. This rearrangement joins TRBV7-2 to TRBJ2-4; 14 bases fit TRBD2. This CDR3 is built from 14 residues. CDR1 SGHTA and CDR2 FQGNSA come from the germline V gene. CDR3 bases: TGTGCCAGCAGCTCTGGACTAGCGGGGGGTATTGAGTCCTTC. Translated, it gives CASSSGLAGGIESF.

This clonotype has at least ten counts. CDR3 sequence reads: CASSLRQGYTDTQYF. DNA for the CDR3: TGTGCCAGCAGCTTACGACAGGGCTACACAGATACGCAGTATTTT. The rearrangement uses TRBV5-6 and TRBJ2-3, with 7 bases that match TRBD1. The germline V gene has CDR1 SGHDT and CDR2 YYEEEE. V shed 2 bases and J 2 bases; nucleotides not matched to a gene: 5. This CDR3 is 15 amino acids long.

This clonotype was seen repeatedly, ten times or more. This sequence joins TRBV5-1 and TRBJ1-1; D not resolved. CDR3 length equals 12 residues. Germline V lookup: CDR1 SGHRS, CDR2 YFSETQ. The V and J ends lost 4 bases and 11 bases respectively, with 15 bases between them. CDR3 nucleotides: TGCGCCAGCAGCCTTGGACCTTCCAGGGCTTTCTTT. It yields the protein CASSLGPSRAFF. The full variable domain, in which reference TRBV5-1 and TRBJ1-1 provide the parts outside the CDR3, is KAGVTQTPRYLIKTRGQQVTLSCSPISGHRSVSWYQQTPGQGLQFLFEYFSETQRNKGNFPGRFSGRQFSNSRSEMNVSTLELGDSALYLCASSLGPSRAFFGQGTRLTVV.

This clonotype was recorded a few times. The rearrangement joins TRBV6-4 to TRBJ2-3, with 8 bases identical to TRBD2. V lost 3 bases to trimming and J lost 0 bases; unmatched junction nucleotides: 5. There are 16 residues in the CDR3. The V gene's germline CDR1 is MRHNA and CDR2 SNTAGT. The CDR3, as DNA: TGTGCCAGCAGTGAACTAGCGGACTCTAGCACAGATACGCAGTATTTT. Translation gives CASSELADSSTDTQYF.

This clonotype was observed at least ten times. The rearrangement uses TRBV5-1 and TRBJ2-3, with a tentative D call TRBD1 (6 bases). CDR3 length equals 15 residues. V gave up 0 bases and J gave up 5 bases, with 13 bases separating them. CDR1 and CDR2 from the germline V gene are SGHRS and YFSETQ. In DNA form, the CDR3 reads TGCGCCAGCAGCTTGGGAAGACAGGTAGGAGATACGCAGTATTTT. It encodes CASSLGRQVGDTQYF.

This clonotype was counted only a few times. The V gene is TRBV9, the J gene TRBJ2-1, with a tentative D call TRBD1 (6 bases). The CDR3 has 15 amino acids. The ends were cut back, 3 bases at V and 7 bases at J, with 17 bases in the middle. The germline V gene encodes CDR1 SGDLS and CDR2 YYNGEE. The CDR3 loop reads CASSATGTRGNEQFF. The CDR3 DNA sequence: TGTGCCAGCAGCGCTACAGGGACGAGAGGGAATGAGCAGTTCTTC.

Ten or more counts support this clonotype. V gene TRBV10-3 combines with J gene TRBJ1-5; D gene uncertain. This CDR3 spans 15 amino acids. Germline V gene sequence: CDR1 ENHRY, CDR2 SYGVKD. The V gene lost 0 bases and the J gene lost 1 base, with 7 bases spanning the gap. The CDR3 spells CAISESRESNQPQHF. The CDR3 nucleotides are TGTGCCATCAGTGAGTCTCGGGAGAGCAATCAGCCCCAGCATTTT.